Reported below is one T cell receptor (beta chain). It lacks a known antigen. There are no base qualities to consult, and no much larger clone falls within one base. This sample is part of a study of cytomegalovirus exposure and HLA in healthy donors (dated by TCRdb to 2017 to 2019). A note on the overall study: An earlier analysis of 587 of the donors reported 276 Gb of sequence data and 95 million to 130 million unique TCR beta sequences obtained from roughly 180 million T cells. An early release that covered 640 HLA-typed donors contained around 300 gigabases of sequencing data and approximately 85 million unique TCR sequences. Among the roughly 370 genotyped donors, roughly 80% belonged to the genetic ancestry cluster associated with self-reported Caucasian donors. The study aimed to test whether signatures of past pathogen exposure could be identified by cataloging public T cell receptors. Using immunosequencing, the study profiled T cell repertoires from about 610 subjects and related those repertoires to cytomegalovirus serostatus. Along with the roughly 610-subject first cohort, a separate validation cohort of about 110 different subjects was used. The study combined high-throughput TCR immunosequencing, statistical association of individual TCRs with disease status, and machine learning to predict cytomegalovirus infection status. A later analysis re-examined previously published TCR beta repertoires from just over 650 donors and added high-resolution HLA genotyping to investigate patterns of TCR occurrence. Rather than using new phenotypic data, the later analysis identified candidate immune exposures from TCR beta sequences and from how often those sequences occurred across donors. To decide whether each TCR beta V gene segment behaved as functional or pseudogenic, an earlier analysis of 587 of the donors relied on high-throughput TCR beta sequencing. Donor age, sex, ethnicity and CMV serostatus were compiled alongside the repertoire data. A later genetic analysis used genome-wide SNP genotypes for about 65% of the roughly 670 donors, treating that subset as a discovery cohort. All discovery cohort repertoires had been generated on a single sequencing platform. Class I and class II HLA loci were covered by the typing at four-digit resolution. The number of donors typed differed by locus, with 629-630 for A, B, C, DRB1 and DQB1, over 500 for DQA1, 606 for DPA1, and some 440 for DPB1. Because of strong linkage in the cohort, roughly five DR-DQ haplotypes were treated as single units for association and clustering. Among around 400 genotyped donors of the cohort, an average of around 250,000 unique TCR beta nucleotide sequences was sequenced per donor, of which about 18% were non-productive.

Results the study describes overall, beyond this receptor: In an earlier analysis of fewer than 750 of the donors, most TCR beta V segments were observed in productive rearrangements about 87% or about 30% of the time, broadly matching IMGT annotations. In vitro tests confirmed that a few of the cytomegalovirus-associated TCR beta chains recognize cytomegalovirus antigens. Presence/absence analyses assumed roughly uniform sequencing depth across donors, an assumption that may not hold. The sequencing pipeline was judged likely to have produced a cluster of highly shared sequence variants as a technical artifact. Compared with equally common non-associated chains, HLA-associated TCR beta chains in a later analysis were more clonally expanded and had lower generation probabilities. The study listed 150 to 200 TCR beta chains as associated with cytomegalovirus. Assigning TCR associations to individual alleles was difficult when HLA alleles, especially DR and DQ, strongly co-occurred. The only immune exposure information available for the cohort was CMV serostatus. Because counts were too low, seventeen rarely observed V segments, including chromosome 9 orphons, were left out of the earlier analysis of about 500 of the donors. The cohort was sequenced for TCR beta chains only, and without alpha or paired-chain data the features that could be detected were limited. Linkage disequilibrium might explain the correlated functional status among segregating V segments, but an unknown experimental factor could not be excluded. A later genetic analysis associated a missense DCLRE1C variant with V-gene and J-gene trimming of TCR beta chains, and an independent cohort replicated the association. HLA typing was unavailable for some donors at each locus, so association tests used only the typed subset. According to the authors, the approach could potentially be generalized to other disease states and immunological phenotypes. Most TCR sequences were seen in very few donors, while some public TCRs were found in many individuals. Specific HLA alleles were associated with about 17,000 TCR beta sequences at a false discovery rate of 0.05 in a later analysis. The classifier was reported to diagnose cytomegalovirus status with high specificity and sensitivity in both the original cohort and the validation cohort. Several of the top co-occurrence clusters appeared to be linked to parvovirus B19, influenza, CMV and Epstein-Barr virus, according to a later analysis. A further reported finding was that TCR beta sequences accurately predicted the HLA-A and HLA-B alleles for most subjects in the first cohort. A later analysis found that most CMV-associated TCR beta chains appeared HLA-restricted, with HLA associations seemingly driven largely by CMV exposure. In a later genetic analysis, fewer N-insertions in productive TCRs were reported among donors in an Asian-associated ancestry cluster than the roughly 670-donor mean. A later analysis found that TCR association rates varied across HLA loci, with DRB1 alleles showing the most associated TCRs and HLA-C alleles the fewest. Some IMGT-functional V segments, including TRBV6-2 and TRBV6-3, could not be told apart with the 87-base-pair reads, so those segments were excluded.

In total, approximately 610 healthy bone marrow donors made up the cohort. Cohort members were all nominally healthy when sampled, although unrecorded immune exposures were likely present. The donor was CMV seronegative and was included in the group of under 450 seronegative cohort members. A peripheral blood sample was collected from each donor, and TCR beta sequencing was performed on peripheral blood mononuclear cells. Genomic DNA extraction from the blood cell samples was performed with the Qiagen DNeasy Blood Extraction Kit. The junction carries 9 bases between V and J, which are trimmed by 3 bases and 0 bases respectively. CDR1 is given as SGHRS and CDR2 as YFSETQ, both from the germline V gene. The CDR3 spans 14 residues, from the cysteine through the phenylalanine. Solely the CDR3 DNA is kept, with 42 bases framed from the first base. Library method: the immunoSEQ multiplex PCR assay. The multiplex PCR relied on a mix of 60 forward primers for TCR Vbeta segments and 13 reverse primers for TCR Jbeta segments. The CDR3 region of rearranged TCR beta genes was amplified from genomic DNA with a multiplex PCR assay. Amplified TCR beta libraries were sequenced as 87-base-pair reads on the Illumina HiSeq System. Regarding the original processing steps: Across the 700 or so repertoires, a later analysis counted approximately 83 million unique TCR beta chains, 9.5 million to 12 million of which were shared by at least two donors. Raw reads were error-corrected and collapsed into unique sequences with a nearest-neighbor algorithm that merged closely related sequences to remove PCR and sequencing errors. V, D and J gene segments were assigned by aligning CDR3 sequences to IMGT reference sequences. Each retained sequence needed at least a six-nucleotide match to both a V gene segment and a J gene segment. A rearrangement counted as productive if the CDR3 had no stop codons and remained in frame with V and J, and every other rearrangement counted as non-productive. Following IMGT convention, CDR3 was defined as the stretch from the second conserved V-encoded cysteine to the conserved J-encoded phenylalanine. In an earlier analysis of roughly 610 of the donors, sequences lacking an unambiguous match to a single V gene segment were excluded. In an earlier analysis of 587 of the donors, V segments were called functional above 56.7% productive rearrangements and were called segregating when the between-donor standard deviation exceeded 5%. A statistical classification framework was built to diagnose cytomegalovirus status from the catalog of TCR beta chain sequences. A later analysis assigned V and J genes by comparing TCR nucleotide sequences with IMGT/GENE-DB human TR gene sequences. A later analysis assigned CDR3 sequences and most-parsimonious VDJ recombination scenarios with the TCRdist pipeline. In a later analysis, each TCR beta chain was defined by its CDR3 amino acid sequence together with its V-gene family, and reads without a unique V-gene family were excluded. A later analysis removed 500 to 600 highly shared, low-generation-probability nucleotide sequences to deal with suspected cross-contamination and a sequencing artifact. In a later analysis, a clonal expansion index for each public chain was calculated from normalized within-repertoire ranks of inferred template counts. In a later analysis, generation probabilities were computed using a VDJ recombination model fitted to out-of-frame rearrangements, and the results were checked against IGoR. A later analysis scored TCR-TCR, TCR-HLA and TCR-CMV co-occurrence with hypergeometric tests, applying a repertoire-size bias correction to TCR pairs. False discovery rates were estimated in a later analysis by permuting HLA or CMV assignments 20 times. A later analysis grouped co-occurring TCRs with DBSCAN, adding TCRdist sequence similarity when clustering within HLA-allele-positive subsets. For co-occurrence clustering, repertoires with fewer than 30,000 or more than 120,000 public chains were excluded, along with 4 to 6 repertoires with anomalous nucleotide sharing. The clones in this table, taken by TCRdb from immuneACCESS, are in-frame only. Not every clone is retained; where verified, under half of the shortfall comes from an unresolved V gene, and the cause of the rest is unknown. V and J calls plus clone size are reproduced from that table; the DNA served to infer D and trimming. The sample table lists 85,000 to 100,000 clones, over 75% of them with a count of one. The ten largest account for more than 3% of the sample.

The chain couples TRBV5-1 to TRBJ2-5, with the D gene uncertain. The sample was PBMCs. The sequence was obtained from a man aged 35-49 years in good health and CMV-seronegative. The CDR3 region: CASSSQNYQETQYF. The nucleotides are TGCGCCAGCAGCTCCCAGAATTACCAAGAGACCCAGTACTTC.